This T cell receptor (beta chain) was sequenced in a study of Ad26.COV2.S vaccination and SARS-CoV-2 variants (dated by TCRdb to the early 2020s). With regard to the full study: Donors in the vaccine arm were drawn from COV1001, a multicentre, randomized, double-blind, placebo-controlled phase I-IIa trial testing Ad26.COV2.S in healthy adults. TCRbeta repertoire sequencing was used to assess the specificity and breadth of SARS-CoV-2-reactive T cell receptors after Ad26.COV2.S vaccination. The TCR-sequenced set comprised around 30 samples: 19 Ad26.COV2.S vaccine recipients, 5 placebo recipients and 8 SARS-CoV-2 convalescent individuals. Ad26.COV2.S was administered intramuscularly at a dose of 5x10^10 or 1x10^11 viral particles, either as one shot or as two shots given 56 days apart. Participants in the trial were split at random into five groups of five each, receiving low-dose or high-dose Ad26.COV2.S once or twice, or else placebo on both occasions. Blinding of investigators to trial group allocation was maintained during experiments and outcome assessment.

The immunoSEQ Assay was used to sequence TCRbeta CDR3 regions. After extraction, genomic DNA underwent amplification by bias-controlled multiplex PCR, followed by high-throughput sequencing. In the source study's methods: To quantify the absolute abundance of every unique TCRbeta CDR3 region, sequences were collapsed and filtered. T cell fraction was estimated by normalization of TCRbeta template counts to usable DNA, with usable DNA being measured through amplification of reference genes present in all nucleated cells. Repertoire TCRs were annotated as SARS-CoV-2-specific when V gene, CDR3 amino acid sequence and J gene were exactly matched to a known reactive TCR set. The reference SARS-CoV-2 TCR set came from MIRA and was filtered for enrichment in COVID-19-positive ImmuneCODE repertoires, removing public or cross-reactive TCRs. Using the MIRA antigens, annotated TCRs were further analysed by specific ORF or by position within an ORF. Breadth was defined as the number of annotated unique rearrangements divided by the total number of unique productive rearrangements, and depth was defined as the summed frequency of the annotated unique rearrangements. Two-sided Wilcoxon rank-sum tests were used to compare TCR breadth between groups. Entries here come from immuneACCESS through TCRdb and include only in-frame sequences with V and J called. Some clones fail to appear in such tables; in the studies checked, an unresolved V gene covers under half of the shortfall, and the cause of the remainder is unknown. V, J and clone size reflect that table, while D and trimming were determined from the DNA. Present in this sample are 200,000 to 250,000 clones, over 75% of which were seen just once. The ten top clones hold roughly a tenth of the sample.

Comment on this clone: No antigen is known for it. Base qualities are missing; no much larger clone stands one base away.

This specimen's treatment or condition label, per the study, means: roughly 18 received Ad26.COV2.S at low or high dose, single or two shots; about 5 received placebo; per-sample allocation not given. Repertoires of vaccine and placebo recipients were sequenced from samples collected on day 63 after the first injection. Between 29 July and 7 August 2020, Cohort 1b enrolled about two dozen adults aged 18-55 years at one site in Boston, USA. Ad26.COV2.S was a replication-incompetent adenovirus type 26 vector that expressed a prefusion-stabilized SARS-CoV-2 spike protein derived from the original Wuhan strain. CDR1 and CDR2 were assigned from the germline V gene (reference sequence) as LNHDA and SQIVND. The CDR3 spans 16 residues, from the cysteine through the phenylalanine. The read is trimmed to its CDR3 DNA, 48 bases read in frame from base 1. Trimming costs V 3 bases and J 2 bases, and their ends lie 11 bases apart.

Results and caveats for the whole study, not just this receptor: After vaccination, substantial breadth of spike-specific CD8+ and CD4+ T cell responses was reported. The authors noted that the TCR breadth and depth analyses may have underestimated total T cell responses. Compared with placebo recipients, Ad26.COV2.S recipients showed higher spike-specific TCR breadth (P = 0.0014). Vaccine and placebo recipients had similar non-spike TCR breadth, a finding consistent with the vaccine containing only spike. The study was not powered to compare responses between vaccine doses or regimens.

Sequencing used peripheral blood, obtained in a trial of Ad26.COV2.S vaccine versus placebo. The receptor's source is a person between 18 and 60 years old who received the Ad26.COV2.S COVID-19 vaccine or a placebo. This receptor chain uses TRBV19 and TRBJ2-6, with the D call perhaps TRBD1 or TRBD2, as 5 bases match in each case. In nucleotide form, the sequence is TGTGCCAGTAGTATTGGGGGAGCGGCTGGGGCCAACGTCCTGACTTTC. Its product reads: CASSIGGAAGANVLTF.